This T cell receptor (beta chain) was retrieved from a study of human T cells and chemical hapten exposure. Study information: Sensitization involved placing 2% DPC onto a 2 cm by 2 cm region of upper inner arm skin.

This clonotype was picked up a small number of times. Regarding time point: pre-sensitization, week 0. As for treatment: therapeutic diphenylcyclopropenone sensitization with weekly scalp DPC. Germline V gene data show CDR1 as SGHVS and CDR2 as FQNEAQ. The CDR3 loop spans 18 amino acids. V gave up 5 bases and J gave up 4 bases; unmatched junction bases: 16. TCRdb re-called the RACE reads with MiXCR, one entry per CDR3 protein. The sample holds tens of thousands of distinct CDR3 sequences, 12% to 15% seen once. V is TRBV7-8 and J is TRBJ1-1, with TRBD1 identical over 10 bases. The source material was whole blood, sampled in connection with sensitization to the hapten diphenylcyclopropenone (DPC). The receptor comes from a woman aged 45-65 years with alopecia areata. Some clones in this sample may be carry-over from other donors' samples. CDR3 DNA: TGTGCCAGCAGCCCTTTGACAGGGGGCTATGAGGTCGGCACTGAAGCTTTCTTT. The encoded protein is CASSPLTGGYEVGTEAFF. The full variable domain, with the rest looked up from reference TRBV7-8 and TRBJ1-1, is GAGVSQSPRYKVAKRGQDVALRCDPISGHVSLFWYQQALGQGPEFLTYFQNEAQLDKSGLPSDRFFAERPEGSVSTLKIQRTQQEDSAVYLCASSPLTGGYEVGTEAFFGQGTRLTVV.